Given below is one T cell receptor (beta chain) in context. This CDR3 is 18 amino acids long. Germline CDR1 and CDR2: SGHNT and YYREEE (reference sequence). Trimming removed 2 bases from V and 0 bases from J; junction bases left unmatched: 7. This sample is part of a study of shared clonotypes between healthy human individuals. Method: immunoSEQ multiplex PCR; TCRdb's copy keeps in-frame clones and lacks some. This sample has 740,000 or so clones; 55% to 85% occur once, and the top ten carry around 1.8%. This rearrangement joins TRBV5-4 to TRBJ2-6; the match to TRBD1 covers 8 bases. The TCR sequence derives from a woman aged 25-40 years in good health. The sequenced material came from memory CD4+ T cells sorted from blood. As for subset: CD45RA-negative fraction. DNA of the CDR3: TGTGCCAGCAGCTTTTCCGGGACAGGACCCTCTGGGGCCAACGTCCTGACTTTC. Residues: CASSFSGTGPSGANVLTF.